These T cell receptor beta chains were read from a single sample in a study of T cells in Graves' hyperthyroidism and ophthalmopathy. TCRdb used MiXCR to reprocess the multiplex PCR reads, holding one entry per CDR3 protein. This table has hundreds of thousands of distinct CDR3 sequences, roughly 15% appearing once. Sequences were obtained from blood. These receptor sequences come from a middle-aged woman with Graves' ophthalmopathy. The CDR3 runs from the conserved cysteine through the conserved F or W. A D gene is named only where the DNA matches it firmly. Expanded clones get a size class; other rows say once, few or many, or leave the size out.

abundance,j_gene,d_gene,v_gene,CDR3nt,CDR3aa
NA,TRBJ1-5,NA,TRBV7-9,TGTGCCAGCAGCGGCGGGTTATCGCCCCAGCATTTT,CASSGGLSPQHF
many,TRBJ1-5,NA,TRBV20-1,TGCAGTGCTAGAGATAATCAAGATAGCAATCAGCCCCAGCATTTT,CSARDNQDSNQPQHF
NA,TRBJ1-1,NA,TRBV20-1,TGCAGTGCTAGTCTGGGAGGGAGGACTGAAGCTTTCTTT,CSASLGGRTEAFF
NA,TRBJ2-5,NA,TRBV6-1,TGTGCCAGCGGGCCCAGCGGTTTCCAAGAGACCCAGTACTTC,CASGPSGFQETQYF
many,TRBJ2-4,TRBD2,TRBV28,TGTGCCAGCAGTGGGACTAGCTGGGCCAAAAACATTCAGTACTTC,CASSGTSWAKNIQYF
NA,TRBJ2-2,TRBD2,TRBV10-3,TGTGCCACCCTCGGACTAGCGGGAGGGGAGCTGTTTTTT,CATLGLAGGELFF
many,TRBJ1-1,NA,TRBV6-2/TRBV6-3,TGTGCCAGCAGCCCAGGTTGGAACACTGAAGCTTTCTTT,CASSPGWNTEAFF
many,TRBJ1-5,NA,TRBV7-6,TGTGCCAGCAGCTTATCTCCAGGGAAGGATCAGCCCCAGCATTTT,CASSLSPGKDQPQHF
many,TRBJ2-2,NA,TRBV5-1,TGCGCCAGCAGCTTGGGACCTAGCCGGAACACCGGGGAGCTGTTTTTT,CASSLGPSRNTGELFF
many,TRBJ1-6,NA,TRBV12-3/TRBV12-4,TGTGCCAGCAGTTTGCGGCTGAATAATTCACCCCTCCACTTT,CASSLRLNNSPLHF
NA,TRBJ2-5,NA,TRBV6-1,TGTGCCAGCAGTCTGGGAGAGATCCAAGAGACCCAGTACTTC,CASSLGEIQETQYF
NA,TRBJ1-1,NA,TRBV20-1,TGCAGTGCTAGATGGATTCGGGGGAGGCCTGAAGCTTTCTTT,CSARWIRGRPEAFF
many,TRBJ2-2,TRBD2,TRBV12-3/TRBV12-4,TGTGCCAGCCGCGGGGGAAACACCGGGGAGCTGTTTTTT,CASRGGNTGELFF
many,TRBJ1-1,NA,TRBV12-3/TRBV12-4,TGTGCCAGCAGTTCCCCTCCACTTGGTCTGGGGACTGAAGCTTTCTTT,CASSSPPLGLGTEAFF
NA,TRBJ2-5,TRBD2,TRBV7-2,TGTGCCAGCAGCCGGACTAGCGGCCTTCAAGAGACCCAGTACTTC,CASSRTSGLQETQYF
many,TRBJ1-3,NA,TRBV4-1,TGCGCCAGCAGCCAAGATCGATCCTGGCTGGGAAACACCATATATTTT,CASSQDRSWLGNTIYF
many,TRBJ2-6,NA,TRBV6-5,TGTGCCAGCATCACCGCTGGGGCCAACGTCCTGACTTTC,CASITAGANVLTF
few,TRBJ2-4,NA,TRBV7-9,TGTGCCAGCAGCTTTGAAACAGTCATTCAGTACTTC,CASSFETVIQYF
few,TRBJ1-1,TRBD1,TRBV27,TGTGCCAGCAGTTCCCCACGACAGGGCGGCGGCACTGAAGCTTTCTTT,CASSSPRQGGGTEAFF
NA,TRBJ2-5,NA,TRBV7-2,TGTGCCAGCAGCTCCGCCTCCAGGGTCCAAGAGACCCAGTACTTC,CASSSASRVQETQYF
many,TRBJ1-2,NA,TRBV6-5,TGTGCCAGCAGAACGGGGGGTCCTAACTATGGCTACACCTTC,CASRTGGPNYGYTF
NA,TRBJ1-1,NA,TRBV7-9,TGTGCCAGCAGCTTATTGGGGACAACTGAAGCTTTCTTT,CASSLLGTTEAFF
NA,TRBJ2-2,NA,TRBV6-1,TGTGCCGGACACTCGCATGTAACCGGGGAGCTGTTTTTT,CAGHSHVTGELFF
many,TRBJ1-1,NA,TRBV20-1,TGCAGTGGGATCACAGCGGTGGACACTGAAGCTTTCTTT,CSGITAVDTEAFF
many,TRBJ1-1,NA,TRBV6-2/TRBV6-3,TGTGCCAGCAGTTTCCCAGGGGAAACTGAAGCTTTCTTT,CASSFPGETEAFF
many,TRBJ1-2,NA,TRBV10-2,TGCGCCAGCAGTGAATCGGGTTACTATGGCTACACCTTC,CASSESGYYGYTF
many,TRBJ2-7,TRBD1,TRBV5-1,TGCGCCAGCAGCTCGACAGGGACGACCAGGGCCGAGCAGTACTTC,CASSSTGTTRAEQYF
many,TRBJ2-2,TRBD1,TRBV24-1,TGTGCCACCAGTGAGAATCAGGGGGCCGGGGAGCTGTTTTTT,CATSENQGAGELFF
many,TRBJ2-2,NA,TRBV29-1,TGCAGCGTTGACGGTACGAACACCGGGGAGCTGTTTTTT,CSVDGTNTGELFF
few,TRBJ2-7,TRBD1,TRBV11-2,TGTGCCAGCAGCTTAGATTTTGGACAGGGTTCCTACGAGCAGTACTTC,CASSLDFGQGSYEQYF
few,TRBJ2-7,NA,TRBV4-1,TGCGCCAGCAGCCGCGAGTTAGGGACCTACGAGCAGTACTTC,CASSRELGTYEQYF